This TCR beta chain derives from a study of T cells after somatic rescue of genetic block. Assay: immunoSEQ multiplex PCR; the TCRdb copy retains only in-frame clones and omits some. There are 9,500 to 15,000 clones in the sample; over 60% occur only once, and 15% to 20% lies in the top ten. Material for sequencing was peripheral blood mononuclear cells (PBMCs). This TCR derives from a boy under 18.

The CDR3 protein is CASSLALGEQYF. The CDR3 DNA sequence: TGTGCCAGCAGCTTGGCGCTGGGGGAGCAGTACTTC. The J gene is TRBJ2-7, the V gene TRBV5-6; D is unresolved. Trimming left V 0 bases short and J 7 bases short, with 8 bases between. The CDR3 length is 12 residues. The germline V gene has CDR1 SGHDT and CDR2 YYEEEE.